The rows below give T cell receptor beta chains drawn from one sample of a study of identical twins. TCRdb re-analysed the 5' RACE reads in MiXCR, keeping a single row per CDR3 protein. The sample consists of about 690,000 distinct CDR3 sequences, around 6% of them appearing once. The sample consisted of naive T cells sorted from blood. These receptors were collected from a man younger than 35 in good health. CDR3s include the opening cysteine and the closing phenylalanine or tryptophan. D genes are given only for firm matches. Expanded clones get a size class; other rows say once, few or many, or leave the size out.

clone_size d_call v_call cdr3_aa
few . TRBV6-1 CASSPGPGGPQHF
. TRBD1 TRBV7-6 CASYENEGQGSNEQFF
. TRBD1 TRBV2 CASSAGTGGSGELFF
. . TRBV14 CASSQWTGFTEAFF
. . TRBV7-2 CASSHGGRNTEAFF
many . TRBV29-1 CSVPRLDYLNEQFF
. TRBD2 TRBV6-2/TRBV6-3 CASSPGGTGLARRPYEQYF
. . TRBV12-3/TRBV12-4 CASRLHGPHNKFF
many . TRBV6-5 CASSLGTTFEAFF
few . TRBV6-1 CASSEAQETVDTF
few . TRBV5-4 CASSLASRPGELFF
many . TRBV20-1 CSAIPTNQPQHF
many . TRBV29-1 CSVEVWTQAGGTGELFF
. TRBD2 TRBV24-1 CATRDPGLAATGELFF
. . TRBV20-1 CSAKRSRNNEQFF
many TRBD2 TRBV29-1 CSVRGSKPVKETQYF
many TRBD1 TRBV4-2 CASSQEDPSTGAALGEKLFF
few TRBD2 TRBV10-3 CAISGGEREEEQFF
few . TRBV28 CASSPIKRYGTGELFF
many . TRBV10-3 CAIRQQGYYEQYF
many . TRBV3-1 CASSQAGPGFSTDTQYF
few TRBD1 TRBV11-1 CASSLGDRRIAPKNIQYF
few . TRBV3-1 CATRGGGSNEQFF
. . TRBV5-1 CASSADRTGELFF
. TRBD2 TRBV12-3/TRBV12-4 CASSLFSLAGGPSSYNEQFF
few . TRBV12-3/TRBV12-4 CASSETYNEQFF
many . TRBV12-3/TRBV12-4 CASSFREYYGYTF
many . TRBV7-9 CASGLALSYEQYF
few TRBD2 TRBV7-8 CASSLAGTSGVEQFF
few . TRBV12-3/TRBV12-4 CASSKRGGLGGNQPQHF
many . TRBV20-1 CSARLWTGVLQFF
few TRBD1 TRBV29-1 CSVARGLNEQYF
few . TRBV27 CASSLSPRGGTDTQYF
many . TRBV5-1 CASSLVGNKNQPQHF
few . TRBV7-9 CASPIDWVTGELFF
many TRBD2 TRBV4-2 CASSQSLAGVTGGELFF
few TRBD1 TRBV29-1 CSVVGDSSGANVLTF
. TRBD2 TRBV7-9 CASSDTGRAPYNEQFF
many . TRBV28 CASRSRDWRNEQFF
many TRBD1 TRBV30 CAWRTGLVLDTQYF
few TRBD2 TRBV10-2 CASRIPGGPDEQFF
many TRBD1 TRBV29-1 CSVNHRDRVSNEQFF
. TRBD2 TRBV7-9 CASSRAASGNNEQFF
many TRBD1 TRBV20-1 CSARGEQGADTEAFF
few TRBD1 TRBV7-9 CASSSLRDRGYNEQFF
many TRBD1 TRBV29-1 CSVQGARASGYTF
. TRBD1 TRBV6-2/TRBV6-3 CASRGTGATYNEQFF